These 5 T cell receptor beta chains share one sample of origin, sequenced in a study of blood T cell repertoires in COVID-19. Data came from immunoSEQ multiplex PCR; TCRdb stores just in-frame clones and leaves some out. The sample yields about 32,000 clones, roughly 87% seen once. Sequenced input: peripheral blood. The receptors stem from a man in his fifties with active or convalescent COVID-19.

V gene TRBV18 combines with J gene TRBJ2-6, with 10 nucleotides matching TRBD1. The CDR3 is 18 residues long. With V trimmed by 3 bases and J by 2 bases, 7 bases remained unmatched. In germline, CDR1 is KGHSH, CDR2 LQKENI. The CDR3 bases are TGTGCCAGCTCACCGATCCGGGACAGGGGTGCTGGGGCCAACGTCCTGACTTTC. Its translation is CASSPIRDRGAGANVLTF.

This chain joins TRBV6-5 and TRBJ2-7; 8 nucleotides line up with TRBD1. Germline V CDR1 and CDR2: MNHEY, SVGAGI. After removal of 6 bases from V and 3 bases from J, the junction contained 7 bases not matched to a gene. The CDR3 has 14 residues. The DNA for the CDR3 is TGTGCCAGCAGCGCGGCCGGGACAGGCTACGAGCAGTACTTC. This sequence encodes CASSAAGTGYEQYF.

The V gene is TRBV5-1, the J gene TRBJ1-1, with 8 nucleotides matching TRBD1. This CDR3 spans 12 amino acids. V shed 8 bases and J 7 bases; nucleotides not matched to a gene: 7. Germline loops: CDR1 SGHRS, CDR2 YFSETQ. CDR3 sequence: CASIGQGVEAFF. CDR3 coding DNA: TGCGCCAGTATAGGACAGGGTGTTGAAGCTTTCTTT.

The chain links TRBV7-8 to TRBJ2-7; no clear D. The CDR3 length is 15 residues. The V and J ends lost 6 bases and 1 base respectively, with 16 bases between them. Germline-derived CDR1 and CDR2 are SGHVS and FQNEAQ. In DNA form, the CDR3 reads TGTGCCAGCAGTCCCGGGTACCCTGGTTCCTACGAGCAGTACTTC. Translation: CASSPGYPGSYEQYF.

The table lists this clone with a few counts. The V and J genes are TRBV11-2 and TRBJ1-4; 9 bases line up with TRBD1. Germline-derived CDR1 and CDR2 are SGHAT and FQNNGV. V was pared by 5 bases and J by 6 bases, with 7 bases of the junction left unmatched. The CDR3 runs 15 residues. DNA of the CDR3: TGTGCCAGCAGCGCCCCCGGGACAGGGCATGAAAAACTGTTTTTT. Its protein is CASSAPGTGHEKLFF.